This TCR beta chain was recovered during a study of T cell responses to AZD1222 COVID-19 vaccine. With respect to this clone: Its antigen is still unknown.

Germline CDR1 and CDR2: SNHLY and FYNNEI. The CDR3 totals 14 residues. The V end was cut by 6 bases, the J end by 2 bases, with 13 bases between. Regarding the study as a whole: A mostly white British donor set with more females was recruited, and clonal diversity was possibly underestimated.

Using immunoSEQ multiplex PCR, the repertoire was profiled, and TCRdb retains in-frame clones only, with some absent. The sample has roughly 110,000 clones, roughly 89% seen once. This sample comprised peripheral blood, obtained on day 0 of AZD1222 vaccination. The gene calls are TRBV2 and TRBJ2-5; D might be TRBD2 (6 bases). The sequence derives from an adult in good health. DNA of the CDR3: TGTGCCAGCAGCGAACGGACTAATCAAGAGACCCAGTACTTC. Translated: CASSERTNQETQYF.